This T cell receptor (beta chain) stems from a study of tumor and adjacent non-tumor tissue in lung cancer. Study outcomes and limitations: Top 100 clones took a larger repertoire share in normal lung. Patients with more diverse tumor TCRs had worse survival.

Points on this clonotype: The target antigen is unknown.

Looked up from germline, CDR1 is SGHDT and CDR2 is YYEEEE. The CDR3 length is 15 residues. Trimming pared 3 bases from V and 5 bases from J, leaving 17 bases between. The library came from three nested PCR rounds adapted from ARM-PCR protocols. TCRdb re-called the multiplex PCR reads through MiXCR, storing one row per CDR3 protein. The sample holds 95,000 to 150,000 distinct CDR3 sequences, 66% seen once. This sample's RNA came from whole unsorted tissue. Chemotherapy-naive patients with new lung cancer underwent thoracic surgery in China, August–late 2014. V usage is TRBV5-6 and J usage is TRBJ2-5, with D perhaps TRBD1 (6 bases). The source material was lung tumor tissue. This clonotype was sampled from a man between 25 and 39 years old with non-small cell lung cancer. The CDR3 bases are TGTGCCAGCAGCTCCCCGGGACATGTGGGGGAGACCCAGTACTTC. Its protein product is CASSSPGHVGETQYF.